The rows below give T cell receptor beta chains drawn from one sample of a study of shared clonotypes between healthy human individuals. Only in-frame clones appear in the TCRdb table, and some are missing; sequencing was by immunoSEQ multiplex PCR. This sample carries some 790,000 clones, over 60% of them seen once, and the ten largest clones take more than 1.5%. Sequenced input: memory CD4+ T cells sorted from blood. All receptors come from a woman in her twenties or thirties in good health. Each CDR3 is given with its conserved first and last residue. Each record gives: D gene, clone size, J gene, V gene, CDR3 protein, CDR3 DNA. A D gene is named only where the DNA matches it firmly. The size entry is marked missing in some rows and otherwise reads once, few, many or a size class.

D gene: -; clone size: -; J gene: TRBJ1-2; V gene: TRBV5-1; CDR3 protein: CASSLDPLQDYGYTF; CDR3 DNA: TGCGCCAGCAGCTTGGACCCGCTGCAGGACTATGGCTACACCTTC
D gene: TRBD2; clone size: once; J gene: TRBJ2-7; V gene: TRBV11-1; CDR3 protein: CASSLGGGSGRSEQYF; CDR3 DNA: TGTGCCAGCAGCTTAGGGGGCGGTAGCGGGAGGTCCGAGCAGTACTTC
D gene: -; clone size: -; J gene: TRBJ2-2; V gene: TRBV7-9; CDR3 protein: CASSLQWESGTGELFF; CDR3 DNA: TGTGCCAGCAGCTTACAGTGGGAGAGCGGCACCGGGGAGCTGTTTTTT
D gene: -; clone size: -; J gene: TRBJ1-2; V gene: TRBV28; CDR3 protein: CALSPSGLHGYTF; CDR3 DNA: TGTGCCCTCAGCCCCTCGGGACTCCATGGCTACACCTTC
D gene: -; clone size: many; J gene: TRBJ2-7; V gene: TRBV6-1; CDR3 protein: CASSEPYRGEQYF; CDR3 DNA: TGTGCCAGCAGTGAACCTTACCGCGGCGAGCAGTACTTC
D gene: TRBD1; clone size: -; J gene: TRBJ2-7; V gene: TRBV6-6; CDR3 protein: CATKRTGERSEQYF; CDR3 DNA: TGTGCCACGAAAAGAACAGGGGAGAGGTCCGAGCAGTACTTC
D gene: -; clone size: -; J gene: TRBJ1-5; V gene: TRBV7-8; CDR3 protein: CASSLNRDSNQPQHF; CDR3 DNA: TGTGCCAGCAGCTTAAACAGGGATAGCAATCAGCCCCAGCATTTT
D gene: TRBD1; clone size: -; J gene: TRBJ1-5; V gene: TRBV19; CDR3 protein: CASSISGGGERQPQHF; CDR3 DNA: TGTGCCAGTAGTATTTCAGGGGGGGGAGAACGTCAGCCCCAGCATTTT
D gene: TRBD1; clone size: once; J gene: TRBJ2-2; V gene: TRBV5-4; CDR3 protein: CASRRGQVDGRGAAGELFF; CDR3 DNA: TGTGCCAGCAGACGGGGACAGGTTGATGGGAGAGGGGCGGCCGGGGAGCTGTTTTTT
D gene: -; clone size: -; J gene: TRBJ2-7; V gene: TRBV28; CDR3 protein: CASNPGDSRYEQYF; CDR3 DNA: TGTGCCAGCAACCCTGGGGACTCAAGATACGAGCAGTACTTC
D gene: -; clone size: -; J gene: TRBJ2-2; V gene: TRBV7-2; CDR3 protein: CASSLGTGTTGELFF; CDR3 DNA: TGTGCCAGCAGCTTAGGAACAGGGACCACCGGGGAGCTGTTTTTT
D gene: -; clone size: few; J gene: TRBJ2-7; V gene: TRBV28; CDR3 protein: CASTSRGVGKYEQYF; CDR3 DNA: TGTGCCAGCACCAGTCGCGGGGTAGGAAAGTACGAGCAGTACTTC
D gene: -; clone size: -; J gene: TRBJ2-5; V gene: TRBV18; CDR3 protein: CASSPRQETQYF; CDR3 DNA: TGTGCCAGCTCACCACGACAAGAGACCCAGTACTTC
D gene: -; clone size: -; J gene: TRBJ1-1; V gene: TRBV28; CDR3 protein: CASSLLLPNTEAFF; CDR3 DNA: TGTGCCAGCAGTTTGCTTCTCCCGAATACTGAAGCTTTCTTT
D gene: -; clone size: -; J gene: TRBJ1-2; V gene: TRBV9; CDR3 protein: CASSVDLVSYGYTF; CDR3 DNA: TGTGCCAGCAGCGTAGATCTGGTTAGCTATGGCTACACCTTC
D gene: -; clone size: -; J gene: TRBJ1-1; V gene: TRBV6-1; CDR3 protein: CASRDQDGYTEAFF; CDR3 DNA: TGTGCCAGCAGAGACCAGGACGGCTACACTGAAGCTTTCTTT
D gene: -; clone size: -; J gene: TRBJ2-7; V gene: TRBV9; CDR3 protein: CASSVDQGWGSYEQYF; CDR3 DNA: TGTGCCAGCAGCGTAGATCAGGGGTGGGGATCCTACGAGCAGTACTTC
D gene: -; clone size: -; J gene: TRBJ2-7; V gene: TRBV5-1; CDR3 protein: CASSFLGYEQYF; CDR3 DNA: TGCGCCAGCAGCTTTCTGGGCTACGAGCAGTACTTC
D gene: -; clone size: few; J gene: TRBJ1-1; V gene: TRBV28; CDR3 protein: CASSFTSLGRYEAFF; CDR3 DNA: TGTGCCAGCAGTTTCACTTCACTGGGAAGATATGAAGCTTTCTTT
D gene: TRBD2; clone size: -; J gene: TRBJ2-7; V gene: TRBV6-6; CDR3 protein: CASSSGLGTYEQYF; CDR3 DNA: TGTGCCAGCAGTTCCGGACTAGGCACCTACGAGCAGTACTTC
D gene: TRBD2; clone size: -; J gene: TRBJ2-5; V gene: TRBV6-5; CDR3 protein: CASSYSSGRAETQYF; CDR3 DNA: TGTGCCAGCAGTTACTCTAGCGGGAGAGCGGAGACCCAGTACTTC
D gene: TRBD1; clone size: -; J gene: TRBJ1-1; V gene: TRBV5-1; CDR3 protein: CASSLPGQAPGIFF; CDR3 DNA: TGCGCCAGCAGCTTGCCGGGACAGGCCCCTGGAATATTCTTT
D gene: TRBD2; clone size: -; J gene: TRBJ2-7; V gene: TRBV7-2; CDR3 protein: CASSFSLTSGDPYEQYF; CDR3 DNA: TGTGCCAGCAGCTTCTCATTGACTAGCGGGGACCCCTACGAGCAGTACTTC
D gene: -; clone size: few; J gene: TRBJ1-3; V gene: TRBV18; CDR3 protein: CASSPLRQGFSGNTIYF; CDR3 DNA: TGTGCCAGCTCACCACTGCGTCAGGGGTTTTCTGGAAACACCATATATTTT
D gene: -; clone size: -; J gene: TRBJ2-5; V gene: TRBV2; CDR3 protein: CASKRSGETQYF; CDR3 DNA: TGTGCCAGCAAAAGATCGGGAGAGACCCAGTACTTC
D gene: TRBD1; clone size: -; J gene: TRBJ1-5; V gene: TRBV19; CDR3 protein: CASSIDRPWTGEPYSNQPQHF; CDR3 DNA: TGTGCCAGTAGTATAGACCGGCCCTGGACAGGGGAACCCTATAGCAATCAGCCCCAGCATTTT
D gene: TRBD2; clone size: -; J gene: TRBJ2-7; V gene: TRBV5-6; CDR3 protein: CASSLWTSGSWEQYF; CDR3 DNA: TGTGCCAGCAGCTTGTGGACTAGCGGGAGTTGGGAGCAGTACTTC
D gene: -; clone size: once; J gene: TRBJ2-3; V gene: TRBV11-3; CDR3 protein: CASSFRTVGSTDTQYF; CDR3 DNA: TGTGCCAGCAGCTTTAGAACCGTTGGCAGCACAGATACGCAGTATTTT
D gene: -; clone size: -; J gene: TRBJ2-1; V gene: TRBV12-2; CDR3 protein: CARRAQRGLKQFF; CDR3 DNA: TGTGCAAGACGGGCTCAGCGGGGGTTGAAACAGTTCTTC
D gene: -; clone size: -; J gene: TRBJ1-5; V gene: TRBV10-1; CDR3 protein: CASSSNNQPQHF; CDR3 DNA: TGCGCCAGCAGTTCGAATAATCAGCCCCAGCATTTT
D gene: TRBD1; clone size: -; J gene: TRBJ1-1; V gene: TRBV5-1; CDR3 protein: CASSRRQGARTEAFF; CDR3 DNA: TGCGCCAGCAGCCGACGGCAGGGGGCGCGTACTGAAGCTTTCTTT
D gene: -; clone size: -; J gene: TRBJ2-7; V gene: TRBV28; CDR3 protein: CASSTPSSTGSSYEQYF; CDR3 DNA: TGTGCCAGCAGTACTCCTTCCTCTACCGGGTCCTCCTACGAGCAGTACTTC
D gene: TRBD1; clone size: -; J gene: TRBJ1-2; V gene: TRBV5-1; CDR3 protein: CASSPGQLYGYTF; CDR3 DNA: TGCGCCAGCAGTCCGGGACAGCTCTATGGCTACACCTTC
D gene: TRBD1; clone size: -; J gene: TRBJ1-2; V gene: TRBV4-1; CDR3 protein: CASSNDRGLGGYTF; CDR3 DNA: TGCGCCAGCAGCAATGACAGGGGGCTAGGCGGCTACACCTTC
D gene: -; clone size: -; J gene: TRBJ2-4; V gene: TRBV11-2; CDR3 protein: CASSLDRGATVKNIQYF; CDR3 DNA: TGTGCCAGCAGCTTAGACCGAGGGGCGACGGTCAAAAACATTCAGTACTTC
D gene: -; clone size: -; J gene: TRBJ2-1; V gene: TRBV7-6; CDR3 protein: CASSSPGTVYNRAYNEQFF; CDR3 DNA: TGTGCCAGCAGTTCACCAGGGACGGTCTATAATCGAGCCTACAATGAGCAGTTCTTC
D gene: -; clone size: -; J gene: TRBJ2-4; V gene: TRBV6-1; CDR3 protein: CASSGPTGLAKNIQYF; CDR3 DNA: TGTGCCAGCAGTGGCCCGACAGGACTAGCCAAAAACATTCAGTACTTC
D gene: -; clone size: -; J gene: TRBJ1-3; V gene: TRBV5-1; CDR3 protein: CASSLGQASGNTIYF; CDR3 DNA: TGCGCCAGCAGCTTGGGGCAAGCCTCTGGAAACACCATATATTTT
D gene: -; clone size: -; J gene: TRBJ2-7; V gene: TRBV30; CDR3 protein: CAWDPRAGWGNEQYF; CDR3 DNA: TGTGCCTGGGATCCCCGGGCCGGGTGGGGGAACGAGCAGTACTTC
D gene: TRBD2; clone size: -; J gene: TRBJ2-7; V gene: TRBV18; CDR3 protein: CASSWGLAEVEQYF; CDR3 DNA: TGTGCCAGCTCTTGGGGACTAGCGGAGGTCGAGCAGTACTTC
D gene: TRBD2; clone size: -; J gene: TRBJ2-1; V gene: TRBV5-4; CDR3 protein: CASSLKREWSSYNEQFF; CDR3 DNA: TGTGCCAGCAGCTTGAAGCGGGAGTGGAGCTCCTACAATGAGCAGTTCTTC
D gene: -; clone size: once; J gene: TRBJ2-5; V gene: TRBV30; CDR3 protein: CAWSVLRETQYF; CDR3 DNA: TGTGCCTGGAGTGTACTGCGGGAGACCCAGTACTTC
D gene: -; clone size: -; J gene: TRBJ1-2; V gene: TRBV7-8; CDR3 protein: CASSLEGRTFYGYTF; CDR3 DNA: TGTGCCAGCAGCTTAGAAGGCAGAACCTTCTATGGCTACACCTTC
D gene: TRBD1; clone size: -; J gene: TRBJ1-2; V gene: TRBV27; CDR3 protein: CASSGTGGIGYTF; CDR3 DNA: TGTGCCAGCAGTGGGACAGGGGGCATTGGCTACACCTTC
D gene: -; clone size: -; J gene: TRBJ1-5; V gene: TRBV19; CDR3 protein: CASHDRNQPQHF; CDR3 DNA: TGTGCCAGTCACGACAGAAATCAGCCCCAGCATTTT
D gene: -; clone size: few; J gene: TRBJ1-1; V gene: TRBV6-1; CDR3 protein: CASSETRNTEAFF; CDR3 DNA: TGTGCCAGCAGCGAAACCCGGAACACTGAAGCTTTCTTT
D gene: TRBD1; clone size: -; J gene: TRBJ2-7; V gene: TRBV5-6; CDR3 protein: CASRGQDLGEQYF; CDR3 DNA: TGTGCCAGCAGGGGACAGGACCTAGGCGAGCAGTACTTC
D gene: -; clone size: -; J gene: TRBJ1-2; V gene: TRBV29-1; CDR3 protein: CSVEERPPPRDGYTF; CDR3 DNA: TGCAGCGTTGAAGAGCGTCCACCCCCGCGGGATGGCTACACCTTC
D gene: -; clone size: -; J gene: TRBJ2-5; V gene: TRBV28; CDR3 protein: CASRQGGETQYF; CDR3 DNA: TGTGCCAGCCGACAGGGAGGGGAGACCCAGTACTTC
D gene: TRBD1; clone size: -; J gene: TRBJ1-5; V gene: TRBV27; CDR3 protein: CASRPYRQGSQPQHF; CDR3 DNA: TGTGCCAGCAGGCCCTACCGACAGGGAAGTCAGCCCCAGCATTTT
D gene: -; clone size: -; J gene: TRBJ1-5; V gene: TRBV19; CDR3 protein: CASIRTEDSNQPQHF; CDR3 DNA: TGTGCCAGTATTAGGACAGAGGATAGCAATCAGCCCCAGCATTTT
D gene: -; clone size: -; J gene: TRBJ2-7; V gene: TRBV5-1; CDR3 protein: CASSLSDYEQYF; CDR3 DNA: TGCGCCAGCAGCTTGTCCGACTACGAGCAGTACTTC
D gene: -; clone size: -; J gene: TRBJ2-7; V gene: TRBV10-2; CDR3 protein: CASSVGGLGYEQYF; CDR3 DNA: TGCGCCAGCAGTGTGGGGGGGCTAGGGTACGAGCAGTACTTC